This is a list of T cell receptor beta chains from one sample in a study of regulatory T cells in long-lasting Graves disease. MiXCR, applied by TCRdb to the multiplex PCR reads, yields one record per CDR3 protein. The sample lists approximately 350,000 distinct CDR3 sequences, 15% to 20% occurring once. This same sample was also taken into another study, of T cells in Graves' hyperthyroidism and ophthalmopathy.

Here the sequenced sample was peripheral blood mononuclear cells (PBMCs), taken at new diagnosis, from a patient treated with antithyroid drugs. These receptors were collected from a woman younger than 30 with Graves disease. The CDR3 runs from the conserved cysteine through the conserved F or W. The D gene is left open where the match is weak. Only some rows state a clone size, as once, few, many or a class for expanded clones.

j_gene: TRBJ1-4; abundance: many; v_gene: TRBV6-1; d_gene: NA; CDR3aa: CASQMIREKLFF; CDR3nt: TGTGCCAGCCAGATGATCCGGGAAAAACTGTTTTTT
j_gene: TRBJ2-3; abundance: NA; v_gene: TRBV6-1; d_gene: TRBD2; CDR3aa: CASRRPGLAGVSTQYF; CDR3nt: TGTGCCAGCAGACGCCCTGGACTAGCGGGGGTGTCTACGCAGTATTTT
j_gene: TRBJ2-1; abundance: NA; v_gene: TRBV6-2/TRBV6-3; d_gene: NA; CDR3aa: CASSEFGILKQFF; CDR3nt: TGTGCCAGCAGTGAATTCGGTATCCTAAAGCAGTTCTTC
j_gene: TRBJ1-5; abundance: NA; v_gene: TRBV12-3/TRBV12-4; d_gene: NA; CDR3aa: CASSLDYQPQHF; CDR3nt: TGTGCCAGCAGTTTAGATTATCAGCCCCAGCATTTT
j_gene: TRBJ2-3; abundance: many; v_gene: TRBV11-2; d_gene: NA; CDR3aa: CASSVEGLSTDTQYF; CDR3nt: TGTGCCAGCAGCGTCGAGGGGCTTAGCACAGATACGCAGTATTTT
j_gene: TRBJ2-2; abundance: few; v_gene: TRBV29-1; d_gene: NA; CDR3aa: CSVESSGAGGTGELFF; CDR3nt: TGCAGCGTTGAAAGCTCTGGGGCAGGGGGGACCGGGGAGCTGTTTTTT
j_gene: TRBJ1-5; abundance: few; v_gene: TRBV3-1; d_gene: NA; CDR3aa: CASSQVRGSNQPQHF; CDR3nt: TGTGCCAGCAGCCAAGTCAGGGGTAGCAATCAGCCCCAGCATTTT
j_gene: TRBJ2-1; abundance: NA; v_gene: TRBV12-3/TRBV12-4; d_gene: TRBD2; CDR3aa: CASRPGTSGRYNEQFF; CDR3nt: TGTGCCAGCAGACCCGGGACTAGCGGGAGGTACAATGAGCAGTTCTTC
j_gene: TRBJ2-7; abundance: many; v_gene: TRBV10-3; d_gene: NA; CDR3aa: CAINPGQPYEQYF; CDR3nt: TGTGCCATCAACCCGGGGCAGCCCTACGAGCAGTACTTC
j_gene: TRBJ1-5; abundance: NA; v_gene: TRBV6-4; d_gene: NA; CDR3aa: CASSSGGGDQPQHF; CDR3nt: TGTGCCAGCAGTTCCGGGGGTGGCGATCAGCCCCAGCATTTT
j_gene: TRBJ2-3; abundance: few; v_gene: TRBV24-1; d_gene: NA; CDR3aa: CATSGASTDTQYF; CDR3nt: TGTGCCACCAGCGGGGCGAGCACAGATACGCAGTATTTT
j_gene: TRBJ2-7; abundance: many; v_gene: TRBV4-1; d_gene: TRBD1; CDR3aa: CASSQDPWGQKAYEQYF; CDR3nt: TGCGCCAGCAGCCAAGACCCTTGGGGACAGAAGGCTTACGAGCAGTACTTC
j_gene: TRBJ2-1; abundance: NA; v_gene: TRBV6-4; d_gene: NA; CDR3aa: CASLGGNSSYNEQFF; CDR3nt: TGTGCCAGCTTGGGGGGCAATAGCTCCTACAATGAGCAGTTCTTC
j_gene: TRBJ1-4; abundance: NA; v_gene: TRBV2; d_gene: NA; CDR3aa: CASQLPWEKLFF; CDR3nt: TGTGCCAGCCAGCTCCCCTGGGAAAAACTGTTTTTT
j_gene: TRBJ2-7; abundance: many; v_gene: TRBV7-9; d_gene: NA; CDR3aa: CASSLKAGAPAEQYF; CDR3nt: TGTGCCAGCAGCCTAAAGGCGGGGGCCCCTGCCGAGCAGTACTTC
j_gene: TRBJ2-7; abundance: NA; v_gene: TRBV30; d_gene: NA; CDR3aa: CAWSKGRYEQYF; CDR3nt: TGTGCCTGGAGTAAGGGCCGCTACGAGCAGTACTTC
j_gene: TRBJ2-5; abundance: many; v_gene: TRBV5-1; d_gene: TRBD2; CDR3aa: CASSLKPSGLAGVPQETQYF; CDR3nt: TGCGCCAGCAGCTTGAAACCGTCGGGACTAGCGGGAGTCCCCCAAGAGACCCAGTACTTC